This TCR beta chain was observed in a study of T cell responses to AZD1222 COVID-19 vaccine. Whole-study findings and limits: Variant regions that are unmutated are reportedly the target of nearly half of spike-specific TCRs. Donors were chiefly white British, with a greater number of females, and clonal diversity was perhaps underestimated. Spike-specific TCR breadth and depth were elevated following two AZD1222 doses.

This table comes from immunoSEQ multiplex PCR, and its TCRdb copy is limited to in-frame clones, with some not included. Its listing shows under 150,000 clones. With respect to this clone: The antigen remains undetermined.

Germline V lookup: CDR1 MNHNS, CDR2 SASEGT. The CDR3 has 12 residues. V gave up 1 base and J gave up 10 bases, with 10 bases separating them. The sequenced material came from peripheral blood. This clonotype was sampled from an adult in good health. The chain links TRBV6-1 to TRBJ1-1; D ambiguous. The CDR3 nucleotides are TGTGCCAGCAGTGAAGAAAACATCGTAGCTTTCTTT. Translation: CASSEENIVAFF.